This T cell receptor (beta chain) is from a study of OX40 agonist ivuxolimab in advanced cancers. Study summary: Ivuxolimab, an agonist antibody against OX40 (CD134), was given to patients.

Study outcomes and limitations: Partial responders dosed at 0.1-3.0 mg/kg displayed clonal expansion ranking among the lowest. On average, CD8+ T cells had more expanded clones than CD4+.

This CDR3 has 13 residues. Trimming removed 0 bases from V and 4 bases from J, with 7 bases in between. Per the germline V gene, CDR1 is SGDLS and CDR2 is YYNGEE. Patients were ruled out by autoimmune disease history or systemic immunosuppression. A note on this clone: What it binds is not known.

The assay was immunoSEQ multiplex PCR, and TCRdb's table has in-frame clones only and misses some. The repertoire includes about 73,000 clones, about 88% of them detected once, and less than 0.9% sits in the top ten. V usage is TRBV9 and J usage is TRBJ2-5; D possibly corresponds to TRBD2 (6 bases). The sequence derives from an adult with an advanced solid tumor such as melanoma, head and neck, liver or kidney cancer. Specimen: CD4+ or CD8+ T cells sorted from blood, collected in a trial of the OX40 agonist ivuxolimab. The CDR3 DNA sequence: TGTGCCAGCAGCGTAGTGGGGGGAGAGACCCAGTACTTC. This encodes CASSVVGGETQYF.